This TCR beta chain was observed in a study of T-cell memory formation after mild COVID-19. UMIs and sample barcodes were carried by the TCR alpha and TCR beta cDNA libraries that 5'RACE produced using constant-segment primers. TCRdb re-called the 5' RACE reads with MiXCR, one entry per CDR3 protein. Found here are about 210,000 distinct CDR3 sequences, roughly 30% of them singletons; the top ten hold about 10%. This CDR3 is built from 15 residues. Trimming took 7 bases from V and 0 from J, leaving 12 bases between them. This clonotype has a handful of counts. The sequenced material came from PBMCs or a T cell subset sorted from them (not recorded which). This sequence joins TRBV12-3 or TRBV12-4 and TRBJ1-4, with D possibly matching TRBD1 (6 bases). This sequence originates from an adult woman who had mild COVID-19 (a few samples of this study predate the infection). Cell type and time point are not known. CDR3 loop: CASIRGGTTNEKLFF. The CDR3, as DNA: TGTGCCAGCATTAGAGGGGGGACAACTAATGAAAAACTGTTTTTT.